This is a list of T cell receptor beta chains from one sample in a study of cytomegalovirus exposure and HLA in healthy donors. Assay: immunoSEQ multiplex PCR; the TCRdb copy retains only in-frame clones and omits some. The sample shows 100,000 or so clones, 10% to 15% of them seen only once. The sequenced material came from PBMCs. The receptors were gathered from a man in his forties in good health and CMV-seropositive. Both conserved end residues are part of each CDR3. The D gene is left open where the match is weak. Clone size is not always given. Where it is, it says once, few, many or a class for expanded clones.

D gene,V gene,clone size,J gene,CDR3 DNA,CDR3 protein
NA,TRBV5-6,NA,TRBJ1-1,TGTGCCAGCAGCCCAGTCGCGGGACGGTCGAACACTGAAGCTTTCTTT,CASSPVAGRSNTEAFF
NA,TRBV7-9,NA,TRBJ2-7,TGTGCCAGCAGCTTAGTACTAGCTAGGTCCTACGAGCAGTACTTC,CASSLVLARSYEQYF
TRBD1,TRBV18,few,TRBJ2-7,TGTGCCAGCTCACTCGGGACAGCCTACGAGCAGTACTTC,CASSLGTAYEQYF
NA,TRBV5-1,NA,TRBJ1-4,TGCGCCAGCAGCTTGGCCTTGGGGCCTGAAAAACTGTTTTTT,CASSLALGPEKLFF
NA,TRBV6-5,NA,TRBJ1-1,TGTGCCAGCAGTAGACAGATGAACACTGAAGCTTTCTTT,CASSRQMNTEAFF
NA,TRBV7-6,NA,TRBJ2-1,TGTGCCAGCAGCACCGAGGACTTCCCGAGCTCCTACAATGAGCAGTTCTTC,CASSTEDFPSSYNEQFF
NA,TRBV27,NA,TRBJ2-2,TGTGCCAGCAGTTTATCCCCCTCCGGGGAGCTGTTTTTT,CASSLSPSGELFF
NA,TRBV5-6,few,TRBJ2-7,TGTGCCAGCAGCCTCGGCGGAGGGCACGAGCAGTACTTC,CASSLGGGHEQYF
NA,TRBV19,few,TRBJ1-1,TGTGCCAGTAGTATCCCAGGGGTGAACACTGAAGCTTTCTTT,CASSIPGVNTEAFF
NA,TRBV7-2,NA,TRBJ1-1,TGTGCCAGCAGCCTCAGCATTCCGGGCACTGAAGCTTTCTTT,CASSLSIPGTEAFF
TRBD1,TRBV6-6,few,TRBJ1-1,TGTGCCAGCACCCTGACAGGGGAGGGGCGCACTGAAGCTTTCTTT,CASTLTGEGRTEAFF
NA,TRBV10-3,NA,TRBJ2-3,TGTGCCACAGACGGGCCCCCGGGAACTAGCACAGATACGCAGTATTTT,CATDGPPGTSTDTQYF
TRBD1,TRBV5-1,few,TRBJ1-5,TGCGCCAGCAGCGACAGGGAGGTAGGAGCAAGCAATCAGCCCCAGCATTTT,CASSDREVGASNQPQHF
NA,TRBV6-6,few,TRBJ2-5,TGTGCCAGCAGTTACCCTAGTGGCAGGGAAGAGACCCAGTACTTC,CASSYPSGREETQYF
TRBD2,TRBV14,few,TRBJ2-2,TGTGCCAGCCAGTCGACTAGCGGGATGTCCGGGGAGCTGTTTTTT,CASQSTSGMSGELFF
TRBD2,TRBV4-3,few,TRBJ2-7,TGCGCCAGCAGCCAAGCCCTAAGTAGCGGGAGTGGAGAGCAGTACTTC,CASSQALSSGSGEQYF
NA,TRBV7-2,NA,TRBJ1-4,TGTGCCAGCAGCGGAGAGGGTAGGACTGAAAAACTGTTTTTT,CASSGEGRTEKLFF
TRBD2,TRBV5-4,NA,TRBJ2-7,TGTGCCAGCAGCCGCTGGACTAGCGCGCCCGACCGGAACGAGCAGTACTTC,CASSRWTSAPDRNEQYF
TRBD2,TRBV28,NA,TRBJ2-5,TGTGCCAGCAGTTTCGCCAGCGGGAGAGACATTCAAGAGACCCAGTACTTC,CASSFASGRDIQETQYF
NA,TRBV25-1,NA,TRBJ1-3,TGTGCCAGCAGTGACACAGGGTCCTCTGGAAACACCATATATTTT,CASSDTGSSGNTIYF
TRBD2,TRBV30,NA,TRBJ2-6,TGTGCCTGGAGTGAAACTAGCGGGAGATTAATTGGGGCCAACGTCCTGACTTTC,CAWSETSGRLIGANVLTF
NA,TRBV4-1,NA,TRBJ2-1,TGCGCCAGCAGCCAAGGCGGGCGGGGCTACAATGAGCAGTTCTTC,CASSQGGRGYNEQFF
TRBD1,TRBV18,NA,TRBJ2-3,TGTGCCAGCTCGGGACAGGTCTTGACAGATACGCAGTATTTT,CASSGQVLTDTQYF
NA,TRBV27,few,TRBJ1-1,TGTGCCAGCAGCCCGATGAGGACATCCGAAGCTTTCTTT,CASSPMRTSEAFF
NA,TRBV6-5,NA,TRBJ1-3,TGTGCCAGCAGTACGGAAAGGAGAGGGAACACCATATATTTT,CASSTERRGNTIYF
TRBD1,TRBV28,NA,TRBJ2-7,TGTGCCAGCAGTTTATCAGGGGGCCCCTCCTACGAGCAGTACTTC,CASSLSGGPSYEQYF
NA,TRBV11-2,NA,TRBJ2-2,TGTGCCAGCAGCTTAGGGCGCTATTCCGGGAAAATTAGCACCGGGGAGCTGTTTTTT,CASSLGRYSGKISTGELFF
NA,TRBV2,few,TRBJ1-5,TGTGCCAGCAGTGAGGGGGCAAAGCAGCCCCAGCATTTT,CASSEGAKQPQHF
TRBD1,TRBV23-1,NA,TRBJ2-2,TGCGCCAGCTTAACCCTCCCGGGACAGGGAAGGGGAACCGGGGAGCTGTTTTTT,CASLTLPGQGRGTGELFF